This T cell receptor (beta chain) was captured by sequencing in a study of molecular identifiers for immune sequencing clone quantification. This clonotype was seen only a few times. Preparation of the bulk TCR libraries relied on previously described methods and listed TCR primers. TCRdb reprocessed the PCR reads with MiXCR, giving one entry per CDR3 protein. The top ten clones hold under 0.8% of a sample with around 460,000 distinct CDR3 sequences, roughly 26% of them seen once. The V segment lost 5 bases and the J segment 1 base; nucleotides outside the gene matches: 10. The CDR3 length is 16 residues. Germline V gene sequence: CDR1 MNHEY, CDR2 SVGEGT.

V usage is TRBV6-2 or TRBV6-3 and J usage is TRBJ1-1; 7 bases are shared with TRBD1. The clonotype comes from a human donor in good health. Some libraries in this study had Jurkat cell RNA spiked in. Sequences were obtained from naive CD8+ T cells from blood, with Jurkat cell RNA spiked in. Noted subset: FACS-sorted CD8+CD4-CCR7+CD45RA+ naive T cells. CDR3 sequence: CASSVQGPGSNTEAFF. The CDR3 coding sequence is TGTGCCAGCAGTGTACAGGGGCCTGGCTCGAACACTGAAGCTTTCTTT.